Below are 8 T cell receptor beta chains sequenced from a single sample in a study of blood T cell repertoires in COVID-19. TCRdb's copy holds only in-frame clones and misses some; the assay was immunoSEQ multiplex PCR. The table includes 350,000 to 450,000 clones, about 90% detected once. The sample comprised peripheral blood. The source is an older woman with COVID-19, enrolled during active disease.

Written as DNA, the CDR3 is TGCGCCAGCAGCCAAGAGGAGCTCTCTGGAAACACCATATATTTT. The encoded protein is CASSQEELSGNTIYF. The chain couples TRBV4-1 to TRBJ1-3; D call uncertain. Germline loops: CDR1 MGHRA, CDR2 YSYEKL. Trimming pared 0 bases from V and 0 bases from J, leaving 6 bases between. This CDR3 is built from 15 residues.

The DNA for the CDR3 is TGTGCCAGCAGTTACTCGATCGGGGGGGGGTCCTACGAGCAGTACTTC. It is translated as CASSYSIGGGSYEQYF. This chain connects TRBV6-6 to TRBJ2-7; 8 bases map to TRBD2. The germline V gene has CDR1 MNHNY and CDR2 SVGAGI (reference sequence). The CDR3 runs 16 residues. V lost 0 bases, J lost 1 base, and 5 bases stayed unmatched.

The chain employs TRBV29-1 and TRBJ1-1, with 7 bases that match TRBD1. The CDR3 is made up of 12 amino acids. V trimming: 8 bases; J trimming: 7 bases; junction bases outside the gene matches: 10. CDR1 and CDR2 from the germline V gene are SQVTM and ANQGSEA. The CDR3 spells CSSTRQGGEAFF. In DNA form, the CDR3 reads TGCAGCTCAACCCGACAGGGAGGTGAAGCTTTCTTT. The entire variable domain, with the rest obtained from reference TRBV29-1 and TRBJ1-1, is as follows: SAVISQKPSRDICQRGTSLTIQCQVDSQVTMMFWYRQQPGQSLTLIATANQGSEATYESGFVIDKFPISRPNLTFSTLTVSNMSPEDSSIYLCSSTRQGGEAFFGQGTRLTVV.

CDR3 nucleotides: TGTGCCAGCAGGGACGGGACTTCTGGGGCCAACGTCCTGACTTTC. Its translation is CASRDGTSGANVLTF. The chain recombines TRBV2 with TRBJ2-6, with D possibly TRBD2 on 6 matching bases. The CDR3 has 15 amino acids. Per germline, CDR1 SNHLY and CDR2 FYNNEI. V was trimmed by 6 bases and J by 1 base, leaving 10 bases between them.

V gene TRBV3-1 (or the pseudogene TRBV3-2) combines with J gene TRBJ2-7, with 13 nucleotides matching TRBD2. Per the germline V gene, CDR1 is LGHDT and CDR2 is YNNKEL (reference sequence). This CDR3 region has 14 residues. The V and J ends lost 4 bases and 7 bases, in that order; junction bases with no gene match: 4. The CDR3: CASSPRTSGGEQYF. CDR3 DNA: TGTGCCAGCAGCCCTCGGACTAGCGGGGGTGAGCAGTACTTC.

The chain joins TRBV18 to TRBJ1-3, with 8 bases identical to TRBD1. CDR1 and CDR2 from the germline V gene are KGHSH and LQKENI. This CDR3 region has 15 residues. Trimming removed 3 bases from V and 2 bases from J; junction bases left unmatched: 3. The CDR3: CASSPGQGPGNTIYF. The CDR3 DNA follows: TGTGCCAGCTCACCCGGACAGGGCCCTGGAAACACCATATATTTT.

CDR3 sequence reads: CASSPKGERTEAFF. In nucleotides, the CDR3 is TGTGCCAGCAGCCCCAAGGGGGAGCGCACTGAAGCTTTCTTT. This chain links TRBV5-4 with TRBJ1-1; D might be TRBD1 (6 bases). V shed 4 bases and J shed 4 bases, with 14 bases lying between them. CDR1 SGHNT and CDR2 YYREEE come from the germline V gene (reference sequence). This CDR3 contains 14 residues.

This sequence joins TRBV27 and TRBJ1-1; 8 nucleotides align to TRBD1. The junction had 13 bases not matched to a gene; V was cut back by 6 bases and J by 1 base. Germline V lookup: CDR1 MNHEY, CDR2 SMNVEV (reference sequence). The CDR3 totals 17 residues. The CDR3 coding sequence is TGTGCCAGCAGGAGGGAGACAGGGGCGAACCCGAACACTGAAGCTTTCTTT. It yields the protein CASRRETGANPNTEAFF.